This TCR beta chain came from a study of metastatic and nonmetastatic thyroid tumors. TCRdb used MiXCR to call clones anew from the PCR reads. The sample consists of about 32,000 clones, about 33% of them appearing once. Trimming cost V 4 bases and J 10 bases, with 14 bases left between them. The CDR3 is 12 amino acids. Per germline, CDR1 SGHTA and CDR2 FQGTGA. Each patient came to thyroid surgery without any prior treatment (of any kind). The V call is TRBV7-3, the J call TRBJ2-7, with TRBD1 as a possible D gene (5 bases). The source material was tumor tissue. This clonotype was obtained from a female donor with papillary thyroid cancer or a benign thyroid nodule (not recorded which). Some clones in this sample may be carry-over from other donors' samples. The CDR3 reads CASSSDSVVQYF. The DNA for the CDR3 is TGTGCCAGCAGCTCTGACAGTGTAGTACAGTACTTC.